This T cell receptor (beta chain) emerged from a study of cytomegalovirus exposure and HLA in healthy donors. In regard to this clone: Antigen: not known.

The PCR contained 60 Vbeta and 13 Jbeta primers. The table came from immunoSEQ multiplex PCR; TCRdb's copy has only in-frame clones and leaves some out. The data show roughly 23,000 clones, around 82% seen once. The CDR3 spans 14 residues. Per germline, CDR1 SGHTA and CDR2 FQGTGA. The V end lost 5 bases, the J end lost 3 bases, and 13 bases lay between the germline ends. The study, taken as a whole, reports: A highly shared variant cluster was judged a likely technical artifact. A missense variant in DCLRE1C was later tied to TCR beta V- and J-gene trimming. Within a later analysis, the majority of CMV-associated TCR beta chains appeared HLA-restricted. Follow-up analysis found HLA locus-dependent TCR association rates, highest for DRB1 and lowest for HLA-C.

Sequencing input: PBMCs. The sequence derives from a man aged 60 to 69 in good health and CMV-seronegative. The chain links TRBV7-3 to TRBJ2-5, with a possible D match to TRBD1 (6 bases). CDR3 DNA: TGTGCCAGCAGCCCGACAGGACGTGAAGAGACCCAGTACTTC. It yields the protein CASSPTGREETQYF.